The source of this TCR beta chain is a study of control samples from healthy donors and cancer patients. Generated by immunoSEQ multiplex PCR, the TCRdb table keeps only in-frame clones and is missing some. This sample has 140,000 to 150,000 clones; 80% to 95% occur once, and the top ten carry roughly 5.5%. Germline V lookup: CDR1 SGHNT, CDR2 YYREEE (reference sequence). The CDR3 has 15 residues. Trimming took 4 bases from V and 5 from J, leaving 18 bases between them. This receptor was identified in a young man in good health. This chain connects TRBV5-4 to TRBJ2-5; TRBD2 is a possible D gene (5 bases). Sequencing input: blood. CDR3 sequence: CASSRIGVPQETQYF. CDR3 coding DNA: TGTGCCAGCAGCCGGATCGGGGTTCCCCAGGAGACCCAGTACTTC.